The 6 T cell receptor beta chains in this list originate from one sample, sequenced in a study of T cell responses to AZD1222 COVID-19 vaccine. Some clones are missing from TCRdb's copy, which holds only in-frame ones; the method was immunoSEQ multiplex PCR. Of about 150,000 clones listed, about 93% are singletons. The specimen comprised peripheral blood, sampled 28 days after the second AZD1222 dose. The receptors stem from an adult who received the AZD1222 COVID-19 vaccine.

This chain's CDR3 is CASSRGLAGGPGYF. CDR3 bases: TGTGCCAGCAGCCGCGGTCTAGCGGGAGGGCCGGGGTACTTC. This sequence joins TRBV7-2 and TRBJ2-7; 12 bases match TRBD2. J was trimmed by 12 bases and V by 5 bases; bases with no gene match: 11. The CDR3 loop spans 14 amino acids. The germline V gene has CDR1 SGHTA and CDR2 FQGNSA. Complete variable domain (other parts from reference TRBV7-2 and TRBJ2-7): GAGVSQSPSNKVTEKGKDVELRCDPISGHTALYWYRQSLGQGLEFLIYFQGNSAPDKSGLPSDRFSAERTGGSVSTLTIQRTQQEDSAVYLCASSRGLAGGPGYFGPGTRLTVT.

The chain recombines TRBV6-5 with TRBJ1-2; 12 bases are shared with TRBD1. This CDR3 is 16 amino acids long. Per germline, CDR1 MNHEY and CDR2 SVGAGI. Trimming removed 2 bases from V and 6 bases from J; junction bases left unmatched: 7. CDR3 sequence reads: CASSYGGTGGANGYTF. The CDR3 DNA is TGTGCCAGCAGTTACGGTGGGACAGGGGGCGCCAATGGCTACACCTTC.

The CDR3 loop is CSARGPYEQYF. The CDR3 DNA follows: TGCAGTGCTAGGGGCCCTTACGAGCAGTACTTC. V is TRBV20-1 and J is TRBJ2-7; D gene uncertain. The CDR3 extends over 11 amino acids. Trimming removed 3 bases at V and 4 bases at J, with 7 bases between. The germline CDR1 and CDR2 sequences are DFQATT and SNEGSKA (reference sequence).

This chain connects TRBV2 to TRBJ2-1; D may correspond to TRBD1 or TRBD2 (5 bases each). CDR1 is SNHLY, CDR2 FYNNEI, per germline. V lost 1 base, J lost 7 bases, and 5 bases lay in between. The CDR3 length is 12 residues. The CDR3: CASSEGGNEQFF. CDR3 DNA sequence: TGTGCCAGCAGTGAAGGGGGGAATGAGCAGTTCTTC.

The chain carries TRBV2 and TRBJ2-7, with 7 nucleotides matching TRBD1. Germline CDR1 SNHLY, CDR2 FYNNEI. J lost 2 bases, V lost 5 bases, and 6 bases had no gene match. The CDR3 is 14 amino acids. CDR3: CASSRQGPTYEQYF. The CDR3 DNA is TGTGCCAGCAGTCGACAGGGCCCAACCTACGAGCAGTACTTC.

The gene calls are TRBV12-5 and TRBJ2-6; 9 bases align to TRBD1. Germline values: CDR1 LGHNT, CDR2 FRNRAP. V lost 5 bases and J lost 0; bases outside the gene matches: 5. The CDR3 contains 17 residues. CDR3 DNA sequence: TGTGCTAGTGGTACCGGGGACAGGGTCTCTGGGGCCAACGTCCTGACTTTC. This codes for CASGTGDRVSGANVLTF.